This record concerns one T cell receptor (beta chain) sequence. This entry comes from a study of spatial heterogeneity in lung cancer. Study as a whole: The study consistently detected more beta-chain than alpha-chain sequences.

Trimming cost V 4 bases and J 7 bases; bases outside gene matches: 8. The CDR3 length is 14 residues. Germline V lookup: CDR1 SQVTM, CDR2 ANQGSEA. Unique molecular identifiers, one per molecule, were present on every TCR cDNA molecule. TCRdb called the 5' RACE reads again in MiXCR, with one record for every CDR3 protein. The sample shows about 38,000 distinct CDR3 sequences, approximately 7.5% of them seen only once. Time point described: sample taken at primary tumor resection. The genes are TRBV29-1 and TRBJ1-1; TRBD1 matches at 11 bases. Material: PBMCs, obtained at surgery. This receptor was obtained from a male donor with early-stage non-small cell lung cancer. DNA for the CDR3: TGCAGCGTTGGACCGGGACAGGGGGTGATTGAAGCTTTCTTT. As protein: CSVGPGQGVIEAFF.